Following are 14 T cell receptor beta chains from one sample sequenced in a study of chemoradiotherapy in HPV16-positive cancers. Profiling relied on immunoSEQ multiplex PCR, and the TCRdb table lists in-frame clones only, not all of them. The sample records some 11,000 clones, about 77% being singletons. The material was obtained from a patient who underwent chemoradiotherapy. These receptors were taken from a human donor with HPV-associated anogenital cancer.

V is TRBV5-6 and J is TRBJ1-3; D is ambiguous. V lost 4 bases to trimming and J lost 4 bases, with 18 bases between them. Germline V gives CDR1 SGHDT, CDR2 YYEEEE. This CDR3 has 16 amino acids. Written as DNA, the CDR3 is TGTGCCAGCAGCCCCCTTTGGTCGCAAAACGGAAACACCATATATTTT. Protein sequence: CASSPLWSQNGNTIYF.

The chain joins TRBV6-5 to TRBJ2-2, with 7 nucleotides matching TRBD2. Trimming took 4 bases from V and 4 from J; bases not matched to a gene: 0. CDR3 length: 13 amino acids. Germline CDR1 and CDR2: MNHEY and SVGAGI. The CDR3 is CASSWGGTGELFF. The CDR3 coding sequence is TGTGCCAGCAGTTGGGGGGGCACCGGGGAGCTGTTTTTT.

The chain links TRBV18 to TRBJ2-7; tentative D call: TRBD1 (6 bases). Germline CDR1 and CDR2: KGHSH and LQKENI. V was trimmed by 0 bases and J by 6 bases, leaving 9 bases between them. CDR3 length: 13 amino acids. CDR3 loop: CASSPPPGVEQYF. CDR3 DNA sequence: TGTGCCAGCTCACCACCTCCAGGGGTCGAGCAGTACTTC. Full variable domain (outside the CDR3, taken from reference TRBV18 and TRBJ2-7): NAGVMQNPRHLVRRRGQEARLRCSPMKGHSHVYWYRQLPEEGLKFMVYLQKENIIDESGMPKERFSAEFPKEGPSILRIQQVVRGDSAAYFCASSPPPGVEQYFGPGTRLTVT.

The CDR3 DNA follows: TGTGCCAGCAGCCCGACCGGCGGGGCCAACGTCCTGACTTTC. Its translation is CASSPTGGANVLTF. This chain uses TRBV5-6 with TRBJ2-6; D is ambiguous. The germline V gene encodes CDR1 SGHDT and CDR2 YYEEEE. This CDR3 is built from 14 residues. Trimming stripped 4 bases from V and 4 bases from J, with 9 bases between.

This chain uses TRBV9 with TRBJ1-1, with D hard to call. This CDR3 is 14 amino acids long. Germline V CDR1 and CDR2: SGDLS, YYNGEE. V dropped 4 bases and J dropped 5 bases, with 15 bases sitting between them. In DNA form, the CDR3 reads TGTGCCAGCAGCCTTACGACTTTGGGGACTGAAGCTTTCTTT. Its protein product is CASSLTTLGTEAFF.

Here the CDR3 DNA reads TGTGCCAGCAGCTTAGTAGGGGCAGTAGGAGAGACCCAGTACTTC. Translating gives CASSLVGAVGETQYF. This chain uses TRBV7-2 with TRBJ2-5; D is perhaps TRBD1 (5 bases). CDR1 is SGHTA, CDR2 FQGNSA, per germline. The CDR3 totals 15 residues. V shed 1 base and J shed 4 bases, with 13 bases lying between them.

There are a few counts of this clone. V usage is TRBV7-3 and J usage is TRBJ2-7; D uncertain. The germline V gene has CDR1 SGHTA and CDR2 FQGTGA. V lost 1 base and J lost 3, with 7 bases in between. This CDR3 is built from 13 residues. The CDR3 DNA follows: TGTGCCAGCAGCTTAAACAGCCACTACGAGCAGTACTTC. It encodes CASSLNSHYEQYF.

The V and J genes are TRBV29-1 and TRBJ2-1; D is undetermined. This CDR3 contains 13 residues. The V end was cut by 8 bases, the J end by 2 bases, with 13 bases between. The germline CDR1 and CDR2 sequences are SQVTM and ANQGSEA. Here the CDR3 reads CSSRLSTYNEQFF. In nucleotides, the CDR3 is TGCAGCTCGAGGCTCTCCACCTACAATGAGCAGTTCTTC.

The V call is TRBV7-6, the J call TRBJ2-5; TRBD1 agrees at 8 bases. CDR3 length equals 15 residues. Germline V gene data show CDR1 as SGHVS and CDR2 as FNYEAQ. The V and J ends lost 1 base and 4 bases, in that order; junction bases with no gene match: 5. The CDR3 DNA reads as TGTGCCAGCAGCTTAGTCAGGGGGCGAGGAGAGACCCAGTACTTC. It yields the protein CASSLVRGRGETQYF.

This clone is labeled as large (0.1 to 1%). The chain uses TRBV5-4 and TRBJ2-7; D perhaps matches TRBD1 (6 bases). V lost 0 bases and J lost 4, with 14 bases in between. The CDR3 contains 15 residues. Looked up from germline, CDR1 is SGHNT and CDR2 is YYREEE (reference sequence). CDR3 DNA sequence: TGTGCCAGCAGCTTGGACGGGACAACCTTATACGAGCAGTACTTC. It yields the protein CASSLDGTTLYEQYF.

The rearrangement links TRBV6-1 to TRBJ1-1; D is unclear. CDR3 length: 13 residues. Germline values: CDR1 MNHNS, CDR2 SASEGT. The ends were cut back, 2 bases at V and 5 bases at J, with 9 bases in the middle. In DNA form, the CDR3 reads TGTGCCAGCAGTGAAACGTGGTGGACTGAAGCTTTCTTT. Translated, it gives CASSETWWTEAFF.

In regard to this clone: This CDR3 is also generated by other DNA sequences in the sample. The chain joins TRBV5-1 to TRBJ2-5, with 11 bases aligning to TRBD1. V lost 0 bases and J lost 5; bases outside the gene matches: 0. This CDR3 spans 14 amino acids. The germline gives CDR1 SGHRS, CDR2 YFSETQ. The CDR3 sequence is CASSLGTGGETQYF. The CDR3 coding sequence is TGCGCCAGCAGCTTGGGGACAGGGGGCGAGACCCAGTACTTC.

The rearrangement links TRBV5-4 to TRBJ2-6; D ambiguous. V lost 4 bases to trimming and J lost 3 bases, with 11 bases between them. The CDR3 is made up of 15 amino acids. CDR1 and CDR2 (germline): SGHNT, YYREEE (reference sequence). CDR3 nucleotide sequence: TGTGCCAGCAGCAAACGGACGGTTGGGGCCAACGTCCTGACTTTC. It translates to CASSKRTVGANVLTF. The full variable domain, rest sourced from reference TRBV5-4 and TRBJ2-6, is ETGVTQSPTHLIKTRGQQVTLRCSSQSGHNTVSWYQQALGQGPQFIFQYYREEENGRGNFPPRFSGLQFPNYSSELNVNALELDDSALYLCASSKRTVGANVLTFGAGSRLTVL.

In DNA form, the CDR3 reads TGTGCCACCAGCAGATGGGGACAGGGGGCAGAGACCCAGTACTTC. Translated: CATSRWGQGAETQYF. The V and J genes are TRBV15 and TRBJ2-5; 12 nucleotides agree with TRBD1. The V segment lost 2 bases and the J segment 4 bases; nucleotides outside the gene matches: 2. The CDR3 runs to 15 residues. The V gene's germline CDR1 is LNHNV and CDR2 YYDKDF (reference sequence).